Presented here are 23 T cell receptor beta chains from one specimen sequenced in a study of human T cells and chemical hapten exposure. As for time point: patch test 2, 6 weeks after DPC sensitization. Treatment denoted: therapeutic diphenylcyclopropenone sensitization with weekly scalp DPC. TCRdb re-called the RACE reads with MiXCR, one entry per CDR3 protein. The profile shows some 88,000 distinct CDR3 sequences, approximately 10% of them singletons. This specimen consisted of whole blood, obtained in connection with sensitization to the hapten diphenylcyclopropenone (DPC). These receptors originate from a man aged 40-50 years with alopecia areata. Some clones in this sample may be carry-over from other donors' samples.

V is TRBV29-1 and J is TRBJ2-7; D perhaps matches TRBD2 (5 bases). Looked up from germline, CDR1 is SQVTM and CDR2 is ANQGSEA. Trimming left V 4 bases short and J 6 bases short, with 10 bases between. This CDR3 contains 11 residues. DNA for the CDR3: TGCAGCGTTGCCGGGGTCGGCGAGCAGTACTTC. Protein sequence: CSVAGVGEQYF.

This clonotype has a handful of counts. The chain employs TRBV3-1 and TRBJ1-1, with 7 positions matching TRBD1. The CDR3 consists of 15 residues. V was clipped by 2 bases and J by 6 bases; unmatched bases: 9. Germline V gene data show CDR1 as LGHDT and CDR2 as YNNKEL (reference sequence). Written as DNA, the CDR3 is TGTGCCAGCAGCCAACCACGACAGGGAACGGCTGAAGCTTTCTTT. Translating gives CASSQPRQGTAEAFF.

This clonotype was seen a few times. V gene TRBV6-1 combines with J gene TRBJ1-1, with 8 bases that match TRBD1. The CDR3 spans 16 residues. V trimming: 0 bases; J trimming: 4 bases; junction bases outside the gene matches: 7. Germline-derived CDR1 and CDR2 are MNHNS and SASEGT. The CDR3 DNA follows: TGTGCCAGCAGTGAAGCTGCAGGGGGCCCAGGCACTGAAGCTTTCTTT. Protein product: CASSEAAGGPGTEAFF.

The rearrangement uses TRBV27 and TRBJ1-4, with 8 positions matching TRBD1. Germline CDR1 and CDR2: MNHEY and SMNVEV (reference sequence). V gave up 5 bases and J gave up 8 bases; unmatched junction bases: 7. CDR3 length: 14 amino acids. CDR3 DNA sequence: TGTGCCAGCAGTACAGGGGGAGGGTGGGAAAAACTGTTTTTT. Translating gives CASSTGGGWEKLFF.

This clonotype was found a few times. V and J are TRBV29-1 and TRBJ1-5; D gene uncertain. The V gene's germline CDR1 is SQVTM and CDR2 ANQGSEA. The CDR3 is made up of 12 amino acids. V was shortened by 4 bases and J by 1 base, with 5 bases between the two germline ends. CDR3 nucleotides: TGCAGCGTTGTAGAAAGCAATCAGCCCCAGCATTTT. Its translation: CSVVESNQPQHF. The whole variable domain, filled in from reference TRBV29-1 and TRBJ1-5, reads SAVISQKPSRDICQRGTSLTIQCQVDSQVTMMFWYRQQPGQSLTLIATANQGSEATYESGFVIDKFPISRPNLTFSTLTVSNMSPEDSSIYLCSVVESNQPQHFGDGTRLSIL.

This clonotype has a handful of counts. The chain has TRBV7-9 and TRBJ2-5, with D perhaps matching TRBD1 or TRBD2 (5 bases each). CDR3 length: 13 amino acids. The germline CDR1 and CDR2 sequences are SEHNR and FQNEAQ (reference sequence). Trimming pared 5 bases from V and 4 bases from J, leaving 11 bases between. In DNA form, the CDR3 reads TGTGCCAGCAGCCCTAAGGGGAGAGAGACCCAGTACTTC. Protein: CASSPKGRETQYF. Complete variable domain (other parts from reference TRBV7-9 and TRBJ2-5): DTGVSQNPRHKITKRGQNVTFRCDPISEHNRLYWYRQTLGQGPEFLTYFQNEAQLEKSRLLSDRFSAERPKGSFSTLEIQRTEQGDSAMYLCASSPKGRETQYFGPGTRLLVL.

This chain uses TRBV12-3 or TRBV12-4 with TRBJ2-2; 11 nucleotides line up with TRBD2. After removal of 6 bases from V and 5 bases from J, the junction contained 14 bases not matched to a gene. The CDR3 is 18 residues long. In nucleotides, the CDR3 is TGTGCCAGCAGCATACTAGCGGGAGTAGGTATTTGGACCGGGGAGCTGTTTTTT. Residues: CASSILAGVGIWTGELFF.

The V and J genes are TRBV5-1 and TRBJ2-1; 8 bases map to TRBD1. V lost 0 bases to trimming and J lost 7 bases; unmatched junction nucleotides: 6. CDR3 length: 15 amino acids. The germline V gene encodes CDR1 SGHRS and CDR2 YFSETQ. The CDR3 region is CASSLDRGKGNEQFF. The CDR3 coding sequence is TGCGCCAGCAGCTTGGACAGGGGGAAAGGGAATGAGCAGTTCTTC. The whole variable domain, remainder taken from reference TRBV5-1 and TRBJ2-1, is KAGVTQTPRYLIKTRGQQVTLSCSPISGHRSVSWYQQTPGQGLQFLFEYFSETQRNKGNFPGRFSGRQFSNSRSEMNVSTLELGDSALYLCASSLDRGKGNEQFFGPGTRLTVL.

This clonotype has a count of ten or more. V is TRBV7-9 and J is TRBJ2-6; the D is unclear. V gave up 1 base and J gave up 0 bases, with 7 bases separating them. This CDR3 comprises 16 residues. Germline CDR1 SEHNR, CDR2 FQNEAQ (reference sequence). CDR3 region: CASSLGSGSGANVLTF. CDR3 bases: TGTGCCAGCAGCTTAGGGTCCGGCTCTGGGGCCAACGTCCTGACTTTC.

For this clonotype: A read error may account for a junction end that differs from germline. The chain joins TRBV27 to TRBJ2-3, with TRBD1 matching over 8 bases. This CDR3 is built from 15 residues. The germline CDR1 and CDR2 sequences are MNHEY and SMNVEV (reference sequence). CDR3 in amino acids: CASSLSQGATHTQYF. The CDR3 DNA sequence: TGTGCCAGCAGTTTGTCCCAGGGGGCCACACATACGCAGTATTTT.

This chain links TRBV4-3 with TRBJ2-3; 7 bases match TRBD1. CDR3 length equals 14 residues. Germline CDR1 is LGHNA and CDR2 is YSLEER. V gave up 4 bases and J gave up 4 bases; unmatched junction bases: 5. CDR3 residues: CASSPQGRSDTQYF. The CDR3 DNA reads TGCGCCAGCAGCCCACAGGGGCGCTCAGATACGCAGTATTTT.

The chain employs TRBV7-2 and TRBJ2-3, with D hard to call. CDR1 is SGHTA and CDR2 is FQGNSA in the germline V gene. V lost 2 bases and J 2 bases, leaving 8 bases between the germline ends. CDR3 length equals 14 residues. In DNA, the CDR3 is TGTGCCAGCAGCTTAAACGCCCTCACAGATACGCAGTATTTT. Translating it yields CASSLNALTDTQYF.

This clonotype was seen more than once but under ten times. This chain connects TRBV10-3 to TRBJ2-5; D possibly corresponds to TRBD1 (5 bases). The CDR3 has 14 amino acids. Trimming took off 2 bases at V and 7 bases at J, with 14 bases between the two ends. Germline values: CDR1 ENHRY, CDR2 SYGVKD. CDR3 amino acids: CAISETSPQGTQYF. The CDR3, as DNA: TGTGCCATCAGTGAGACCAGTCCGCAGGGGACCCAGTACTTC.

The chain recombines TRBV12-3 or TRBV12-4 with TRBJ1-3, with D perhaps TRBD1 (5 bases). Trimming left V 11 bases short and J 3 bases short, with 11 bases between. The CDR3 extends over 12 amino acids. CDR3 residues: CAGGGFGNTIYF. The CDR3 bases are TGTGCCGGGGGGGGGTTTGGAAACACCATATATTTT.

The rearrangement links TRBV29-1 to TRBJ1-1; 7 bases are a match to TRBD1. This CDR3 region has 13 residues. Germline values: CDR1 SQVTM, CDR2 ANQGSEA. V lost 3 bases and J lost 5; bases outside the gene matches: 6. The CDR3 region has the DNA TGCAGCGTTGAGACAGGGATTATGACTGAAGCTTTCTTT. This gives the protein CSVETGIMTEAFF. The variable domain in full, with the rest retrieved from reference TRBV29-1 and TRBJ1-1, is SAVISQKPSRDICQRGTSLTIQCQVDSQVTMMFWYRQQPGQSLTLIATANQGSEATYESGFVIDKFPISRPNLTFSTLTVSNMSPEDSSIYLCSVETGIMTEAFFGQGTRLTVV.

The chain couples TRBV7-3 to TRBJ2-3, with a weak D call TRBD2 (7 bases). Germline V CDR1 and CDR2: SGHTA, FQGTGA. V was pared by 4 bases and J by 6 bases, with 14 bases between. The CDR3 has 14 residues. In DNA, the CDR3 is TGTGCCAGCAGCTCTGGGGGGGGGCCGGATACGCAGTATTTT. This gives the protein CASSSGGGPDTQYF. The full variable domain, rest sourced from reference TRBV7-3 and TRBJ2-3, is GAGVSQTPSNKVTEKGKYVELRCDPISGHTALYWYRQSLGQGPEFLIYFQGTGAADDSGLPNDRFFAVRPEGSVSTLKIQRTERGDSAVYLCASSSGGGPDTQYFGPGTRLTVL.

This clonotype was counted ten times or more. The rearrangement links TRBV3-1 to TRBJ2-2; 11 bases match TRBD2. Trimming at V came to 4 bases and at J to 6 bases, leaving 4 bases not matched to a gene. The CDR3 runs 15 residues. From germline, CDR1 is LGHDT and CDR2 YNNKEL (reference sequence). CDR3 sequence: CASSPPGLAAGELFF. In DNA form, the CDR3 reads TGTGCCAGCAGCCCCCCGGGACTAGCGGCCGGGGAGCTGTTTTTT.

V is TRBV24-1 and J is TRBJ2-1; 10 nucleotides line up with TRBD2. The CDR3 sequence is 14 residues long. Unmatched junction bases numbered 4, after V lost 3 bases and J lost 9 bases. The germline V gene has CDR1 KGHDR and CDR2 SFDVKD. CDR3 protein: CATSDPTSGIEQFF. The CDR3, as DNA: TGTGCCACCAGTGATCCAACTAGCGGGATTGAGCAGTTCTTC.

This clonotype was seen only a few times. This chain uses TRBV28 with TRBJ1-2, with D possibly TRBD1 on 6 matching bases. Per germline, CDR1 MDHEN and CDR2 SYDVKM. The CDR3 totals 14 residues. The V gene lost 8 bases and the J gene lost 3 bases, with 16 bases spanning the gap. This CDR3 reads CASGTGRSHYGYTF. The CDR3 DNA reads TGTGCCAGCGGCACAGGGAGGTCACACTATGGCTACACCTTC.

The CDR3 DNA follows: TGTGCCAGCAGCTCCCTAGCGGGAGTAACAGATACGCAGTATTTT. It codes for CASSSLAGVTDTQYF. The J gene is TRBJ2-3, the V gene TRBV7-9, with 10 positions matching TRBD2. CDR3 length: 15 residues. J was trimmed by 3 bases and V by 4 bases; bases with no gene match: 4. Germline-derived CDR1 and CDR2 are SEHNR and FQNEAQ (reference sequence).

This clonotype showed up many times. CDR3 coding DNA: TGTGCCACCAGTGATTTGTTTAGCGAGACTTTCTTT. Translated: CATSDLFSETFF. The V call is TRBV24-1, the J call TRBJ1-1; no firm D call. From germline, CDR1 is KGHDR and CDR2 SFDVKD. V was clipped by 0 bases and J by 12 bases, with 10 bases between them. The CDR3 loop spans 12 amino acids.

This clonotype showed up just a few times. J is TRBJ1-5 and V is TRBV5-1; D might be TRBD1 (5 bases). The V and J ends lost 2 bases and 1 base respectively, with 13 bases between them. There are 16 residues in the CDR3. CDR1 is SGHRS, CDR2 YFSETQ, per germline. DNA for the CDR3: TGCGCCAGCAGCTTAGGGGATAGGGCCAGCAATCAGCCCCAGCATTTT. Its protein product is CASSLGDRASNQPQHF.

The sample holds a few counts of this clonotype. This chain links TRBV20-1 with TRBJ2-7, with 13 nucleotides matching TRBD2. The CDR3 sequence is 15 residues long. Germline CDR1 reads DFQATT; CDR2 reads SNEGSKA (reference sequence). CDR3 DNA: TGCAGAACTCGGACTAGCGGGAGTGCCTCCTACGAGCAGTACGTC. Protein: CRTRTSGSASYEQYV.